This TCR beta chain was sequenced during a study of T cells in lung cancer brain metastases (dated by TCRdb to between 2018 and 2020). The study in broad terms: Of the 20 patients, 15 to 18 had a history of tobacco use, with a median of around 41 pack-years. The cohort comprised around 20 patients contributing 40 or so specimens, one primary lung lesion and one brain metastasis each. An average DNA integrity number of 3.8 was found in both primary and metastatic specimens, and no significant difference was detected between sites. Of the approximately 21 patients, more than 15 received no interval therapy between resection of the primary and resection of the metastasis. In this study, the TCR beta CDR3 repertoires of fully resected primary non-small cell lung cancers were compared with those of paired brain metastases. The median interval between acquisition of the primary specimen and acquisition of the brain metastasis specimen was about 49 weeks. The median age of the patients at first diagnosis was more than 50 years, and the group included 9 males and 11 to 12 females.

Overall study outcomes, separate from this receptor: In brain metastases, the ten most abundant clones accounted for a significantly larger fraction of the repertoire than in primaries, a finding that suggests clonal expansion. Most clones were specific to a single lesion, and overlap between paired lesions was limited (mean Morisita index around 0.25). Brain metastases contained significantly fewer unique productive clones than the paired primaries (median around 1,500 versus 4,400). Effects of preoperative corticosteroids on T cell infiltration in brain metastases could not be controlled. DNA fragmentation in the FFPE samples may have kept the complete infiltrating T cell repertoire from being retrieved.

Patients had resection for either synchronous oligometastatic disease or delayed recurrence of a solitary brain metastasis. To avoid including cancers other than NSCLC, any patient with a history of multiple malignancies was excluded. Using marked H&E slides as a guide, tumor areas were macrodissected from about five unstained around 10 um sections that had been deparaffinized. All specimens were formalin-fixed and paraffin-embedded (FFPE). Genomic DNA was extracted using the AllPrep DNA/RNA FFPE Kit. Each sample received between about 2 and 5.5 ug of genomic DNA as input, and paired samples received equal DNA input. TCR beta libraries were built with the immunoSEQ hsTCRbeta Kit using multiplexed V and J gene primers in two PCR steps. Pooled libraries with positive and negative controls were sequenced on an Illumina MiSeq using a 100-cycle paired-end protocol. The paper's data handling went like this. Raw data were processed by the immunoSEQ vendor into normalized, annotated TCR beta repertoire reports. Richness was defined as unique clones by nucleotide sequence, and total richness was extrapolated with the iChao1 and Efron-Thisted estimators. To characterize and compare the paired lesions, the analysis used Pielou's evenness, Simpson's index, the proportional abundance of the top-ten clones, and the Morisita overlap index. Here the immuneACCESS table is served through TCRdb, limited to in-frame sequences with V and J called. Missing clones are a known gap in these copies; in checked studies unresolved V genes cover under half, and the rest lacks a known reason. The D gene and trimming were derived from the DNA, and the V and J assignments and clone size from that table. For this sample there are some 5,000 clones; about 84% appear just once. In total, the top ten clones hold over 8.5% of the sample.

Trimming at the junction amounts to 4 bases on V and 2 bases on J, and the germline ends lie 10 bases apart. From the germline V gene, CDR1 is LGHNA and CDR2 is YSLEER. The CDR3 sequence holds 14 residues, the cysteine and phenylalanine included. The retained sequence is limited to the CDR3, 42 bases, with the frame set at the first base. A note on this clone: The antigen this receptor binds is unknown. Per-base qualities were not stored, and no clone one base away is much larger.

The sequence derives from a woman aged 45 to 65 with non-small cell lung cancer that had spread to the brain. The sequencing input was tumor tissue from a brain metastasis. Interpreted using the paper, the cell subset or site label stands for: paired resected brain metastasis. The chain is encoded by TRBV4-3 joined to TRBJ2-3, with a weak D call of TRBD1 (7 bases match). The CDR3 has the sequence CASSRQGLTDTQYF. The DNA is as follows: TGCGCCAGCAGCCGACAGGGACTCACAGATACGCAGTATTTT.